This TCR beta chain came from a study of blood T cell repertoires in COVID-19. The repertoire was sequenced with immunoSEQ multiplex PCR; TCRdb's copy has only in-frame clones and lacks some. The sample has fewer than 80,000 clones; under 85% are singletons. The J segment lost 3 bases and the V segment lost 0 bases, leaving 4 bases of the junction unmatched. Looked up from germline, CDR1 is MNHEY and CDR2 is SVGAGI. There are 15 residues in the CDR3. The source is a man between 50 and 59 years old with COVID-19, enrolled during active disease. Sequenced: peripheral blood. V and J are TRBV6-5 and TRBJ2-7; TRBD1 aligns across 8 bases. The CDR3 loop is CASSYSQGDFYEQYF. The CDR3 region has the DNA TGTGCCAGCAGTTACTCACAGGGGGACTTCTACGAGCAGTACTTC.